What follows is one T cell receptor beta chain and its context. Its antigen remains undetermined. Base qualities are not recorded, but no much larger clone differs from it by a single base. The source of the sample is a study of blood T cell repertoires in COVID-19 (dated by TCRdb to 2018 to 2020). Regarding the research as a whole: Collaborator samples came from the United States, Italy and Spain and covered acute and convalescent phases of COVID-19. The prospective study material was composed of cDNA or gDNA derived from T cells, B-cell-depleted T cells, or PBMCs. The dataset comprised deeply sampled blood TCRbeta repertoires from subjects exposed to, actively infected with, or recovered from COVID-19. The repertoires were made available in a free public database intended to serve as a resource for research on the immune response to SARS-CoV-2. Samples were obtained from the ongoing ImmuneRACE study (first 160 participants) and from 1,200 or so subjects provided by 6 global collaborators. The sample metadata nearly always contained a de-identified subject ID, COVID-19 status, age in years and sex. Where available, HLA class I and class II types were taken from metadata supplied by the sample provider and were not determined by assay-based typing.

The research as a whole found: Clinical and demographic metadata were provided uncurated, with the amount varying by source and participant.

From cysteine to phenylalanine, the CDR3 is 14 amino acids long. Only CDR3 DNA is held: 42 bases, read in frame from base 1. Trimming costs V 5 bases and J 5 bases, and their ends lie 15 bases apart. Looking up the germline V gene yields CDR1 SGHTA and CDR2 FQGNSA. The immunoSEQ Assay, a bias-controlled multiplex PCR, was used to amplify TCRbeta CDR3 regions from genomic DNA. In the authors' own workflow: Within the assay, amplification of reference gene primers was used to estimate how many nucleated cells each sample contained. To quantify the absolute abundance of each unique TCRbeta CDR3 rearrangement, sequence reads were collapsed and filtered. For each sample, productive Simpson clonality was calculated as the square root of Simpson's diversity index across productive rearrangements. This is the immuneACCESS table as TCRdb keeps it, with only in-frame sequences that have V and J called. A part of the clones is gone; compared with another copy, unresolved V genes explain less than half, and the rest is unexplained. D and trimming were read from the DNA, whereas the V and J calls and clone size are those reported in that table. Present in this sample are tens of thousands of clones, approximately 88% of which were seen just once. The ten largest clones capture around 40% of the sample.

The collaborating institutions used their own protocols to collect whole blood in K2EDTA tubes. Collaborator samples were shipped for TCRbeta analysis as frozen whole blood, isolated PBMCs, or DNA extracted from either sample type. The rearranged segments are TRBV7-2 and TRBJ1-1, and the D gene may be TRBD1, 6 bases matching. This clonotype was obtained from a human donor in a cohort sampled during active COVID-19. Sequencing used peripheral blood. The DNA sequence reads TGTGCCAGCAGCCCAAACAGGGTTGGGACTGAAGCTTTCTTT. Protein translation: CASSPNRVGTEAFF. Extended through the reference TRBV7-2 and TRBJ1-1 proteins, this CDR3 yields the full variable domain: GAGVSQSPSNKVTEKGKDVELRCDPISGHTALYWYRQSLGQGLEFLIYFQGNSAPDKSGLPSDRFSAERTGGSVSTLTIQRTQQEDSAVYLCASSPNRVGTEAFFGQGTRLTVV.